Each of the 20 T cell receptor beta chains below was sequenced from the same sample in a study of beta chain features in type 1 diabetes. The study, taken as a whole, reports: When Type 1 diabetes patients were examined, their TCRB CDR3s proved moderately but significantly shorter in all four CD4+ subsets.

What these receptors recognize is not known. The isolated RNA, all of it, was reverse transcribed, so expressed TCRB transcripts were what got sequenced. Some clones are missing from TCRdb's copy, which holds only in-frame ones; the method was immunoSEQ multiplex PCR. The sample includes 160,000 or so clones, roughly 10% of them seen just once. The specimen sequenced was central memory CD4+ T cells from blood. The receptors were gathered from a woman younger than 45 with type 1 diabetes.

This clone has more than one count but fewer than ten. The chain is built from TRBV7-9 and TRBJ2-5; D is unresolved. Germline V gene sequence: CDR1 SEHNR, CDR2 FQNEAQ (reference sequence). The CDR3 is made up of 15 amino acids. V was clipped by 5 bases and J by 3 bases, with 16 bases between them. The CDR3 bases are TGTGCCAGCAGCCAAGCTAGGTCCTTGGAAGAGACCCAGTACTTC. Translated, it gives CASSQARSLEETQYF.

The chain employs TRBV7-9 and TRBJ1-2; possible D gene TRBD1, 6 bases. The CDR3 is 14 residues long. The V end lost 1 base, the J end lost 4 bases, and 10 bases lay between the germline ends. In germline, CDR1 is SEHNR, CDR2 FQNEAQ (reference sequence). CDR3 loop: CASSLEQGFYGYTF. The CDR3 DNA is TGTGCCAGCAGCTTAGAACAGGGCTTCTATGGCTACACCTTC.

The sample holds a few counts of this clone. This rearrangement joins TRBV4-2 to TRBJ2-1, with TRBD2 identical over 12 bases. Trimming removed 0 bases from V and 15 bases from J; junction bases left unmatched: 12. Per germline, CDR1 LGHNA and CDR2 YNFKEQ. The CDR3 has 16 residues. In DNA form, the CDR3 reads TGTGCCAGCAGCCAAGATCCGTTCGGGGCTAGCGGGAGGGCGTTCTTC. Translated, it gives CASSQDPFGASGRAFF.

CDR3 sequence reads: CASSLVTGGTQYF. The DNA for the CDR3 is TGTGCCAGCAGCTTAGTAACAGGGGGGACCCAGTACTTC. The chain couples TRBV7-8 to TRBJ2-5; TRBD1 matches at 8 bases. Germline V gene lookup returns CDR1 SGHVS and CDR2 FQNEAQ. This CDR3 comprises 13 residues. V shed 1 base, J shed 7 bases, and the junction held 2 bases outside the gene matches.

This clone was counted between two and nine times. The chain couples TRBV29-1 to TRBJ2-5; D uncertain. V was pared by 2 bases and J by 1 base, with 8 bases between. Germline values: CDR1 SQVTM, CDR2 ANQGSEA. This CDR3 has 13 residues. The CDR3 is CSVEYRVQETQYF. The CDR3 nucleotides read TGCAGCGTTGAATATCGGGTCCAAGAGACCCAGTACTTC. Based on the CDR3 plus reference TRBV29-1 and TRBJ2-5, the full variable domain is SAVISQKPSRDICQRGTSLTIQCQVDSQVTMMFWYRQQPGQSLTLIATANQGSEATYESGFVIDKFPISRPNLTFSTLTVSNMSPEDSSIYLCSVEYRVQETQYFGPGTRLLVL.

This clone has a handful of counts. CDR3 in amino acids: CASSLQGFNYGYTF. CDR3 coding DNA: TGTGCCAGCAGTTTACAGGGATTTAACTATGGCTACACCTTC. This chain links TRBV27 with TRBJ1-2; tentative D call: TRBD1 (5 bases). V gave up 2 bases and J gave up 1 base, with 8 bases separating them. In germline, CDR1 is MNHEY, CDR2 SMNVEV (reference sequence). The CDR3 runs to 14 residues.

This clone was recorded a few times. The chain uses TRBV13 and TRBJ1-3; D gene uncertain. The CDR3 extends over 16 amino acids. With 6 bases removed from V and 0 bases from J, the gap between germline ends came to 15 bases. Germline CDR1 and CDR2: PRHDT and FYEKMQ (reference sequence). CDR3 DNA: TGTGCCAGCAGTCGCTTCCAGCGAATCTCTGGAAACACCATATATTTT. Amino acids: CASSRFQRISGNTIYF. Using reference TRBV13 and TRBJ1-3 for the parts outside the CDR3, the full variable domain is AAGVIQSPRHLIKEKRETATLKCYPIPRHDTVYWYQQGPGQDPQFLISFYEKMQSDKGSIPDRFSAQQFSDYHSELNMSSLELGDSALYFCASSRFQRISGNTIYFGEGSWLTVV.

The CDR3 region is CASSPGQVNQPQHF. The DNA of the CDR3 is TGTGCCAGCAGCCCGGGACAGGTCAATCAGCCCCAGCATTTT. The genes are TRBV5-5 and TRBJ1-5; 8 bases line up with TRBD1. From germline, CDR1 is SGHKS and CDR2 YYEKEE (reference sequence). This CDR3 comprises 14 residues. With V trimmed by 4 bases and J by 3 bases, 3 bases remained unmatched.

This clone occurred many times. This CDR3 reads CASSLVGGPRLYNEQFF. CDR3 in DNA: TGTGCCAGCAGCTTGGTAGGTGGTCCGAGGCTCTACAATGAGCAGTTCTTC. The chain uses TRBV5-6 and TRBJ2-1; D is ambiguous. CDR1 and CDR2 from the germline V gene are SGHDT and YYEEEE. Between the trimmed V and J ends, which lost 0 bases and 3 bases, there was a span of 16 bases. This CDR3 has 17 residues.

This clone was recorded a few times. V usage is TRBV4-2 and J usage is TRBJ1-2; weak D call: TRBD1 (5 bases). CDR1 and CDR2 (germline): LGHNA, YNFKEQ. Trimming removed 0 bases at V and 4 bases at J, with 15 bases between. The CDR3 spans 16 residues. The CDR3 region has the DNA TGTGCCAGCAGCCAAGATTCCTATTCGCAGGGCTATGGCTACACCTTC. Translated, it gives CASSQDSYSQGYGYTF.

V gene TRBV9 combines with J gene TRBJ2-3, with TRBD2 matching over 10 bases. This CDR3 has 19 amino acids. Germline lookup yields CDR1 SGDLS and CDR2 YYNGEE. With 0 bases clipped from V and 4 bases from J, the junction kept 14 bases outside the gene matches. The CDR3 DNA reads TGTGCCAGCAGCGTAGCCAGTAAATCTAGCGGGAGAGGGGCAGATACGCAGTATTTT. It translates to CASSVASKSSGRGADTQYF.

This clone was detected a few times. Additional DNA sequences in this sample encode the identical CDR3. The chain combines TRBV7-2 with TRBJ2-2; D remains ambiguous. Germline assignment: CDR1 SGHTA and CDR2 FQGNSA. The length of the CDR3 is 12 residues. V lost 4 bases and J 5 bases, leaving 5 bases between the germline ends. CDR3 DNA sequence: TGTGCCAGCAGCTCCCGTACCGGGGAGCTGTTTTTT. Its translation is CASSSRTGELFF.

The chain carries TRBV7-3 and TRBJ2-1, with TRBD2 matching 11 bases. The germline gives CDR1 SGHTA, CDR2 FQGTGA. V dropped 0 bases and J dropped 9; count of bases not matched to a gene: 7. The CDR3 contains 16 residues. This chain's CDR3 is CASSLTPVAGGREQFF. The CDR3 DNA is TGTGCCAGCAGCTTAACTCCTGTAGCGGGAGGGCGTGAGCAGTTCTTC.

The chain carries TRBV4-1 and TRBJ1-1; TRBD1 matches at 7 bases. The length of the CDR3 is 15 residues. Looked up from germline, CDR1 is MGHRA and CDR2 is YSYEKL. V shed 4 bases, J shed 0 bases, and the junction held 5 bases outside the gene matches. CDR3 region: CASSLLQGMNTEAFF. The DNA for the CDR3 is TGCGCCAGCAGCCTCCTACAGGGGATGAACACTGAAGCTTTCTTT.

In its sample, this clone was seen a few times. In DNA, the CDR3 is TGTGCCAGCAGCTTAGGACTAGCGCTTAACAATGAGCAGTTCTTC. Protein product: CASSLGLALNNEQFF. The V call is TRBV11-3, the J call TRBJ2-1, with TRBD2 identical over 8 bases. With 1 base clipped from V and 5 bases from J, the junction kept 4 bases outside the gene matches. The CDR3 totals 15 residues. CDR1 is SGHNT and CDR2 is YENEEA in the germline V gene. The full variable domain, its missing parts supplied by reference TRBV11-3 and TRBJ2-1, is EAGVVQSPRYKIIEKKQPVAFWCNPISGHNTLYWYLQNLGQGPELLIRYENEEAVDDSQLPKDRFSAERLKGVDSTLKIQPAELGDSAVYLCASSLGLALNNEQFFGPGTRLTVL.

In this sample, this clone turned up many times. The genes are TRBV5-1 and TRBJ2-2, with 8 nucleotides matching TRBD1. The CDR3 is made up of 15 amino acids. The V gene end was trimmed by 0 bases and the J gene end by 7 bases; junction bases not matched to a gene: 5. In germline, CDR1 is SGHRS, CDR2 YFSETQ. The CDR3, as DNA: TGCGCCAGCAGCTTGGCAGGGGGCGTCGGCGGGGAGCTGTTTTTT. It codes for CASSLAGGVGGELFF. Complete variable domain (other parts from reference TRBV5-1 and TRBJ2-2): KAGVTQTPRYLIKTRGQQVTLSCSPISGHRSVSWYQQTPGQGLQFLFEYFSETQRNKGNFPGRFSGRQFSNSRSEMNVSTLELGDSALYLCASSLAGGVGGELFFGEGSRLTVL.

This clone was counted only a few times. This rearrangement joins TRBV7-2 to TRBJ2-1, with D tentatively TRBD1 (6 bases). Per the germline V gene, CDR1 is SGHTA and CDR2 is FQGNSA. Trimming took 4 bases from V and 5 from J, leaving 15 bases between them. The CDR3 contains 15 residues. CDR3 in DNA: TGTGCCAGCAGCTCAAGCACGGACAGAGACAATGAGCAGTTCTTC. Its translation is CASSSSTDRDNEQFF.

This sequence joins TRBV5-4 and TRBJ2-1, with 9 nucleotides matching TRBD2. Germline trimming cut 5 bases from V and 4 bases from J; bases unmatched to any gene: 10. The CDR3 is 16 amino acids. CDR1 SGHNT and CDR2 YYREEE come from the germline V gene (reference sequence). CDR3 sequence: CASSQQIAGVYNEQFF. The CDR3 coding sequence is TGTGCCAGCAGTCAACAAATAGCGGGGGTTTACAATGAGCAGTTCTTC. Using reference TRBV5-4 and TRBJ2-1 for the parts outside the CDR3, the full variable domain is ETGVTQSPTHLIKTRGQQVTLRCSSQSGHNTVSWYQQALGQGPQFIFQYYREEENGRGNFPPRFSGLQFPNYSSELNVNALELDDSALYLCASSQQIAGVYNEQFFGPGTRLTVL.

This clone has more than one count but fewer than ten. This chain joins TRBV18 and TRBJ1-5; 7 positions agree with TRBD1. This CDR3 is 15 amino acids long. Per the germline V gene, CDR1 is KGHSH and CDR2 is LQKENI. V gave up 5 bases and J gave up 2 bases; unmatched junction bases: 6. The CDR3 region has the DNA TGTGCCAGCTCATCGAACAGGGGAGGCAATCAGCCCCAGCATTTT. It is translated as CASSSNRGGNQPQHF.

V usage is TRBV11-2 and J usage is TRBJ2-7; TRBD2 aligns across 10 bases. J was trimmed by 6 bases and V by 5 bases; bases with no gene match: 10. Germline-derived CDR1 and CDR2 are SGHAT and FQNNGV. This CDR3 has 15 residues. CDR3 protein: CASSQSGTSVGEQYF. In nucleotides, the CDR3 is TGTGCCAGCAGCCAATCCGGGACTAGCGTTGGCGAGCAGTACTTC.